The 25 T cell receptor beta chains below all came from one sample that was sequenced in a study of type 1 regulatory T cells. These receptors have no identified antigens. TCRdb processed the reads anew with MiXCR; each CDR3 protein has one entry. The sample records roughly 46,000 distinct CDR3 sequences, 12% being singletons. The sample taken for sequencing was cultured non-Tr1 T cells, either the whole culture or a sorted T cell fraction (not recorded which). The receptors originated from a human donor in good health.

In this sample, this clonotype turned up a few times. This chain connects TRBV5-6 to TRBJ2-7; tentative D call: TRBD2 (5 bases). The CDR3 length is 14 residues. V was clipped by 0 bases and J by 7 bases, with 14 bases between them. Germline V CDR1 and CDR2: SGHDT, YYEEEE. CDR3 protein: CASSLVGEWREQYF. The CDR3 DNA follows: TGTGCCAGCAGCTTGGTAGGCGAATGGAGGGAGCAGTACTTC.

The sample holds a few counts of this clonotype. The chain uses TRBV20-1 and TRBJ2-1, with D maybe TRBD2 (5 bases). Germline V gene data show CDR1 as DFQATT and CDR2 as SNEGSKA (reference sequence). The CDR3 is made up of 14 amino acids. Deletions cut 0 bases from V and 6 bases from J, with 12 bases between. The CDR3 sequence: CSARDPATINEQFF. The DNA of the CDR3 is TGCAGTGCTAGAGATCCCGCGACTATCAATGAGCAGTTCTTC.

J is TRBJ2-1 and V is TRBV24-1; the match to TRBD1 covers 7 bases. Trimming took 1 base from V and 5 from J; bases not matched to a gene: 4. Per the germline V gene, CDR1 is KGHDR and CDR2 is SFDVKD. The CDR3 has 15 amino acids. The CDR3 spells CATSDFWTGHNEQFF. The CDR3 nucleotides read TGTGCCACCAGTGATTTCTGGACAGGTCACAATGAGCAGTTCTTC.

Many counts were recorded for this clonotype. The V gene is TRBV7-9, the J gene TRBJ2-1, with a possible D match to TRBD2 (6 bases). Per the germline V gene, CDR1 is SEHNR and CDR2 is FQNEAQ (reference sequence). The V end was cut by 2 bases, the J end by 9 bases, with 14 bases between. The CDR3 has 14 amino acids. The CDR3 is CASSLMGGLGEQFF. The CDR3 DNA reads TGTGCCAGCAGCTTAATGGGAGGTCTCGGTGAGCAGTTCTTC. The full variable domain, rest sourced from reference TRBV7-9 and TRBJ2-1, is DTGVSQNPRHKITKRGQNVTFRCDPISEHNRLYWYRQTLGQGPEFLTYFQNEAQLEKSRLLSDRFSAERPKGSFSTLEIQRTEQGDSAMYLCASSLMGGLGEQFFGPGTRLTVL.

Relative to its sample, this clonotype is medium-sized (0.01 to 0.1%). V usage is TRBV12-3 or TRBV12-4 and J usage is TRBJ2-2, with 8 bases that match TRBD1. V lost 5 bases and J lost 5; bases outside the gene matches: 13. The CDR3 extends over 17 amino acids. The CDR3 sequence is CASSLITGGIKTGELFF. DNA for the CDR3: TGTGCCAGCAGTCTGATTACAGGGGGAATAAAGACCGGGGAGCTGTTTTTT.

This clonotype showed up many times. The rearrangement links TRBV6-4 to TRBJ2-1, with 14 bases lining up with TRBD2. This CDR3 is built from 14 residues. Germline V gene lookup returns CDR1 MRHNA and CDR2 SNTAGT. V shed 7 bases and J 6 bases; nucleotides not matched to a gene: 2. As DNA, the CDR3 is TGTGCCAGCAAGGGGACTAGCGGGAGCAATGAGCAGTTCTTC. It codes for CASKGTSGSNEQFF.

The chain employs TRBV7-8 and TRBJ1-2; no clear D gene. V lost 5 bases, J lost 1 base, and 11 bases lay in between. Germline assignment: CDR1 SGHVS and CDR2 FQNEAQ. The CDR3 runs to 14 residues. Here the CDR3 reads CASSPTALNYGYTF. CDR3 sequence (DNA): TGTGCCAGCAGCCCGACCGCTCTTAACTATGGCTACACCTTC.

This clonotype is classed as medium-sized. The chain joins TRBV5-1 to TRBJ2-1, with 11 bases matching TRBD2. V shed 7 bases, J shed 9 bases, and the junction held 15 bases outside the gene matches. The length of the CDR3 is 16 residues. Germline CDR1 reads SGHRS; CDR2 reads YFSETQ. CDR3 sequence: CASGKRTSGQMGEQFF. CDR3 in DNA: TGCGCCAGCGGCAAAAGGACTAGCGGGCAAATGGGTGAGCAGTTCTTC.

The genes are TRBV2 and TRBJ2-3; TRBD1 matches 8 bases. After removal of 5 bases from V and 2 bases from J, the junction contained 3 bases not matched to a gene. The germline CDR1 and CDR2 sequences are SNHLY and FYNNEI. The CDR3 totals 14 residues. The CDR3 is CASSKDRDTDTQYF. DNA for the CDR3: TGTGCCAGCAGTAAGGACAGGGACACAGATACGCAGTATTTT.

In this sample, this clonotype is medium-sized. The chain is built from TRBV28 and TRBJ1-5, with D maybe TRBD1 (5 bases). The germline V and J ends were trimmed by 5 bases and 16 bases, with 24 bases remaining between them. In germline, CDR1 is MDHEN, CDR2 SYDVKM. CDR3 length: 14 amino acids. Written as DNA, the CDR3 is TGTGCCAGCAGTCCTACGACGACCAGACAGAGTCTCCATTTT. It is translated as CASSPTTTRQSLHF.

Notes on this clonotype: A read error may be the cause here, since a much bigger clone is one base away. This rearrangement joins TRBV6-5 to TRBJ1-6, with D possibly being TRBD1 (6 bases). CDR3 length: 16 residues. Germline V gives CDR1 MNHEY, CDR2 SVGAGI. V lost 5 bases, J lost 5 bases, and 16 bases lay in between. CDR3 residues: CASSKQGGGNNSPLHF. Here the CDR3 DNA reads TGTGCCAGCAGTAAACAGGGCGGAGGGAATAATTCACCCCTCCACTTT.

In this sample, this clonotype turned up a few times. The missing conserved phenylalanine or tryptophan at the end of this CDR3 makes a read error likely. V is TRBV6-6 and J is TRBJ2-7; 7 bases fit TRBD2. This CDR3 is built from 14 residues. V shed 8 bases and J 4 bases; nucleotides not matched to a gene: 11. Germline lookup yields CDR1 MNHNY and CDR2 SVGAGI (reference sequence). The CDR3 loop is CASRRGEGLYEQYS. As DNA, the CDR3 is TGTGCCAGCCGCCGAGGGGAGGGACTTTACGAGCAGTACTCC.

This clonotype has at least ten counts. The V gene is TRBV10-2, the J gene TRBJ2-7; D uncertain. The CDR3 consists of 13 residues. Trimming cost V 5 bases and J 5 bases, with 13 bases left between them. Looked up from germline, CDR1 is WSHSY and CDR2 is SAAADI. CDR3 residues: CASSPPRTDEQYF. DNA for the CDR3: TGCGCCAGCAGTCCCCCTCGGACGGACGAGCAGTACTTC.

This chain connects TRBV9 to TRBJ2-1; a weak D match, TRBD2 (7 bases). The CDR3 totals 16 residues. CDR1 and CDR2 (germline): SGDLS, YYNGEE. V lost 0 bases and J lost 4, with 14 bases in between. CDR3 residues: CASSVEGGGLYNEQFF. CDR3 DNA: TGTGCCAGCAGCGTAGAGGGAGGGGGGTTATACAATGAGCAGTTCTTC. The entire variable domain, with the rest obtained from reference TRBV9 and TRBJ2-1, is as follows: DSGVTQTPKHLITATGQRVTLRCSPRSGDLSVYWYQQSLDQGLQFLIQYYNGEERAKGNILERFSAQQFPDLHSELNLSSLELGDSALYFCASSVEGGGLYNEQFFGPGTRLTVL.

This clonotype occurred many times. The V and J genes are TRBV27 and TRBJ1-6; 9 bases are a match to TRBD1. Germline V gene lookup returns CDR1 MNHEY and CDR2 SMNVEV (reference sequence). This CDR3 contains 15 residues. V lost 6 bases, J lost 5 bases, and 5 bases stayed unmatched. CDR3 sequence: CASRPGTGHNSPLHF. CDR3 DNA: TGTGCCAGCAGGCCCGGGACAGGGCATAATTCACCCCTCCACTTT.

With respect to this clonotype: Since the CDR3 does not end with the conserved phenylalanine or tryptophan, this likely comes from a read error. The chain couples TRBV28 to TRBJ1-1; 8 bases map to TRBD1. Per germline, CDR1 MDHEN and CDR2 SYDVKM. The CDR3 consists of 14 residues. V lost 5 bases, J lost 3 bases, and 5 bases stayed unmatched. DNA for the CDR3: TGTGCCAGCAGTCCGGGACAGGCGGACACTGAAGCTTTCTGT. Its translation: CASSPGQADTEAFC.

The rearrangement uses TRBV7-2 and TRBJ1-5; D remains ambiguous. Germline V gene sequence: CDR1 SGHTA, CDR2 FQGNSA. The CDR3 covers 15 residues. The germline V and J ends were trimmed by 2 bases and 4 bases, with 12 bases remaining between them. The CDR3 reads CASSLRPSLNQPQHF. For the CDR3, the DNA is TGTGCCAGCAGCTTACGGCCGAGCTTAAATCAGCCCCAGCATTTT.

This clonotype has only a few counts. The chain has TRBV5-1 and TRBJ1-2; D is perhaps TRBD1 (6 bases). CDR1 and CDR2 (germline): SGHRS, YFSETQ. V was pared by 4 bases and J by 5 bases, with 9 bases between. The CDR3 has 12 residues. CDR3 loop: CASSLGQYGYTF. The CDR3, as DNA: TGCGCCAGCAGCCTTGGACAGTATGGCTACACCTTC. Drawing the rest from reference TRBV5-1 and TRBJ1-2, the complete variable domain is KAGVTQTPRYLIKTRGQQVTLSCSPISGHRSVSWYQQTPGQGLQFLFEYFSETQRNKGNFPGRFSGRQFSNSRSEMNVSTLELGDSALYLCASSLGQYGYTFGSGTRLTVV.

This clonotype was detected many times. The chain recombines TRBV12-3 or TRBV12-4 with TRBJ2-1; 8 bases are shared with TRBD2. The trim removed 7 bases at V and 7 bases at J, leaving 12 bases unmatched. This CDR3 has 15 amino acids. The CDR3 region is CASTLPGTSLNEQFF. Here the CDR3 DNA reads TGTGCCAGCACCCTTCCCGGGACTAGTCTTAATGAGCAGTTCTTC.

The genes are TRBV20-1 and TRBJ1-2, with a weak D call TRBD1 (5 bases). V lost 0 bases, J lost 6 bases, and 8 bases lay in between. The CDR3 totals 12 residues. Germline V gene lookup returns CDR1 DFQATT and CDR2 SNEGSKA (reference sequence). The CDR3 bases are TGCAGTGCTAGAGAGTGGGGCGATGGCTACACCTTC. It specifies CSAREWGDGYTF.

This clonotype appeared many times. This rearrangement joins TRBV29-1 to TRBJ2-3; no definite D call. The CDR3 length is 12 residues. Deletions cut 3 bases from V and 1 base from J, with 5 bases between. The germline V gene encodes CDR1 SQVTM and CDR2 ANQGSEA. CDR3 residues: CSVEYGTDTQYF. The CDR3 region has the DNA TGCAGCGTTGAGTACGGCACAGATACGCAGTATTTT.

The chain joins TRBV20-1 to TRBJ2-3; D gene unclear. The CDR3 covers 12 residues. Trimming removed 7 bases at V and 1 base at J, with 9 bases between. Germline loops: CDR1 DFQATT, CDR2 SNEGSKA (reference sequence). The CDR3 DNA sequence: TGCAGTGGCTTGGTCGGCACAGATACGCAGTATTTT. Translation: CSGLVGTDTQYF.

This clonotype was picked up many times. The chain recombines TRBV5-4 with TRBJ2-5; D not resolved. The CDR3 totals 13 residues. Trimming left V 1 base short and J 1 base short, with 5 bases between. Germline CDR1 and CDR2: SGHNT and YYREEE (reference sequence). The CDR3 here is CASSLNFQETQYF. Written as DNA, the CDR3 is TGTGCCAGCAGCTTGAACTTCCAAGAGACCCAGTACTTC.

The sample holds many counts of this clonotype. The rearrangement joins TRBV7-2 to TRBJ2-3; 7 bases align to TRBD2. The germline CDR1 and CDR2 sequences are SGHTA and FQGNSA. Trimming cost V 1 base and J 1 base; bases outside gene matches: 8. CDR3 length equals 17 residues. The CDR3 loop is CASSLGVGRGRTDTQYF. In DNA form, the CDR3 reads TGTGCCAGCAGCTTAGGGGTTGGGAGGGGACGCACAGATACGCAGTATTTT.

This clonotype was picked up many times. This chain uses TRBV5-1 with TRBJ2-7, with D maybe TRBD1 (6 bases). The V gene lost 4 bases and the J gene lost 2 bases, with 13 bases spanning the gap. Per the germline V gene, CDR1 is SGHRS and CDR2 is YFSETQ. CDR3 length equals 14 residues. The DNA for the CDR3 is TGCGCCAGCAGCCCCGCCGGGACACCCTACGAGCAGTACTTC. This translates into CASSPAGTPYEQYF.